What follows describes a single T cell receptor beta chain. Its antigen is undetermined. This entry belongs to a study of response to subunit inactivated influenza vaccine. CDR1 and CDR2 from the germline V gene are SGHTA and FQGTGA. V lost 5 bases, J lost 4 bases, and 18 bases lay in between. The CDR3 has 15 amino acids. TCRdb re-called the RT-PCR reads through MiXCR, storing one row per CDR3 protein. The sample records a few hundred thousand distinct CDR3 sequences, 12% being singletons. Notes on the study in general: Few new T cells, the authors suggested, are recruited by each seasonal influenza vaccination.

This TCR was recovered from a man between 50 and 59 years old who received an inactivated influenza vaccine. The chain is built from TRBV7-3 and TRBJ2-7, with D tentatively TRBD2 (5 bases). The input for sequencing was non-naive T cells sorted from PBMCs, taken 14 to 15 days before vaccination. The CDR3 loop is CASSRSGGLLYEQYF. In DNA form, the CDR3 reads TGTGCCAGCAGCAGAAGCGGAGGTCTTTTATACGAGCAGTACTTC.